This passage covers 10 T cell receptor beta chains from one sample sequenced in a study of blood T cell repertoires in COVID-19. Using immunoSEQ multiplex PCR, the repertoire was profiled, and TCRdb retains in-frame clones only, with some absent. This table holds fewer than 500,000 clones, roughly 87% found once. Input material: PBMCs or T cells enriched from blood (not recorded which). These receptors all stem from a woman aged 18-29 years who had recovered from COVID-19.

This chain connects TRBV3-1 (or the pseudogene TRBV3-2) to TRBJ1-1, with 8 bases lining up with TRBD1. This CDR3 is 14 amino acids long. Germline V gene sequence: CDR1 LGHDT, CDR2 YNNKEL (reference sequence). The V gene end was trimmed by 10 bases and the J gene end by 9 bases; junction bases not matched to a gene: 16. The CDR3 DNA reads TGTGCCACCGGCGACAGGACAGGGCTAGTTCAAGCTTTCTTT. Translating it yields CATGDRTGLVQAFF.

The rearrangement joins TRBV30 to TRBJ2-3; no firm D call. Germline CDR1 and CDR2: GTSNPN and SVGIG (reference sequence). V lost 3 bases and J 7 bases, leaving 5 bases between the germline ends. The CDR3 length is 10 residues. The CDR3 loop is CAWSDYTQYF. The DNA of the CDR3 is TGTGCCTGGAGCGACTATACGCAGTATTTT. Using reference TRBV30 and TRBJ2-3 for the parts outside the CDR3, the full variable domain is SQTIHQWPATLVQPVGSPLSLECTVEGTSNPNLYWYRQAAGRGLQLLFYSVGIGQISSEVPQNLSASRPQDRQFILSSKKLLLSDSGFYLCAWSDYTQYFGPGTRLTVL.

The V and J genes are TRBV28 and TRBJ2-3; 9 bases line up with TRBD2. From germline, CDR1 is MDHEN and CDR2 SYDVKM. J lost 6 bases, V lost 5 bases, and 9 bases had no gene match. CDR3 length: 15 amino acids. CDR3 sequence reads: CASSARLAELDTQYF. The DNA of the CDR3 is TGTGCCAGCAGTGCCCGACTAGCGGAGTTGGATACGCAGTATTTT.

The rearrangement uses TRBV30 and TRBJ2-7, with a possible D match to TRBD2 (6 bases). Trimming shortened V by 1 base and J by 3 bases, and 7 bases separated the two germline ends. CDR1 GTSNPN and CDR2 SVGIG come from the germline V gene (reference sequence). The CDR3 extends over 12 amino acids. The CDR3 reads CAWSGGNYEQYF. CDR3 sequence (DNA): TGTGCCTGGAGTGGCGGGAACTACGAGCAGTACTTC.

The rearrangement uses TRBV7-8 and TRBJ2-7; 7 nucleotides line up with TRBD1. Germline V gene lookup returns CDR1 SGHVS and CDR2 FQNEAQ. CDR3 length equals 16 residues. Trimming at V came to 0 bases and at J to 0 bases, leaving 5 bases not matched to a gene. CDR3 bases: TGTGCCAGCAGCTTAGCGGGGACAGCGAACTCCTACGAGCAGTACTTC. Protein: CASSLAGTANSYEQYF. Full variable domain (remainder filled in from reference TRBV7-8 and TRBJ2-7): GAGVSQSPRYKVAKRGQDVALRCDPISGHVSLFWYQQALGQGPEFLTYFQNEAQLDKSGLPSDRFFAERPEGSVSTLKIQRTQQEDSAVYLCASSLAGTANSYEQYFGPGTRLTVT.

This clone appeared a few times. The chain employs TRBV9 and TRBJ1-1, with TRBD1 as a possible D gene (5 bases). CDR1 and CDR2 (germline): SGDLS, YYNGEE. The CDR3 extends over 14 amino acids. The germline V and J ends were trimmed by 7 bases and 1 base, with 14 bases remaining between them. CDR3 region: CASSGVRGNTEAFF. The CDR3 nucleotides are TGTGCCAGCTCCGGAGTAAGGGGGAACACTGAAGCTTTCTTT.

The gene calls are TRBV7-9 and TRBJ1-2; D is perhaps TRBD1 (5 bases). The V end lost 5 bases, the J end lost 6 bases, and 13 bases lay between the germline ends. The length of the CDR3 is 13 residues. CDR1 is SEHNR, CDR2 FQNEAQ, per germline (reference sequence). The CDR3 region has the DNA TGTGCCAGCAGCGCCATGACAGTACATGGCTACACCTTC. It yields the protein CASSAMTVHGYTF.

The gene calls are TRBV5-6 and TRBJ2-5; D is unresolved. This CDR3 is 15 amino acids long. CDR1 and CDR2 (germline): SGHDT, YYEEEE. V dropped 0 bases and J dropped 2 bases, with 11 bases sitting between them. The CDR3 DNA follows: TGTGCCAGCAGCTTGGATTTGGGCTGGCAAGAGACCCAGTACTTC. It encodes CASSLDLGWQETQYF.

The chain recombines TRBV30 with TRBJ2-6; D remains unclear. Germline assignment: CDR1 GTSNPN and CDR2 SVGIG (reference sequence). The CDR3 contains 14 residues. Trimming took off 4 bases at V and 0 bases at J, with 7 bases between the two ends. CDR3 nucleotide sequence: TGTGCCTGGACCCGAGTCTCTGGGGCCAACGTCCTGACTTTC. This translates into CAWTRVSGANVLTF.

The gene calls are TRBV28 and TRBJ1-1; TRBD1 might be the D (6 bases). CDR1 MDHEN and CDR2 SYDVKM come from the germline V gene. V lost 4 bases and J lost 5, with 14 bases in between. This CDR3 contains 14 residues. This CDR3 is CASSSTGKGTEAFF. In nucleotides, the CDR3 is TGTGCCAGCAGTTCAACAGGGAAGGGGACTGAAGCTTTCTTT. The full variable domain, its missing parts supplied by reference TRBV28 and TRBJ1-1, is DVKVTQSSRYLVKRTGEKVFLECVQDMDHENMFWYRQDPGLGLRLIYFSYDVKMKEKGDIPEGYSVSREKKERFSLILESASTNQTSMYLCASSSTGKGTEAFFGQGTRLTVV.